A selection of T cell receptor beta chains follows, all from one sample in a study of blood T cell repertoires in COVID-19. The method was immunoSEQ multiplex PCR; TCRdb's version includes in-frame clones alone and lacks a portion of them. The sample yields 90,000 or so clones, roughly nine tenths seen once. Sequences were obtained from peripheral blood. The receptors come from a human donor with active COVID-19. The donor label of this sample is uncertain. Both conserved end residues are trimmed from each CDR3.

TRBV5-4,ASSRGGRNTGELF
TRBV3-1/TRBV3-2,ASSPRTGGYT
TRBV5-1,ASSLDSGFSYEQY
TRBV5-1,ASSSARQDPNTEAF
TRBV4-2,ASSPQAGTGAGELF
TRBV7-7,ASSTGLGGAGTGELF
TRBV5-4,ASSLGQGAFPNYGYT
TRBV21-1,ASSLGRGDTEAF
TRBV3-1/TRBV3-2,ASSPRIGGETQY
TRBV5-6,ASSLWGGSPLH
TRBV29-1,SVTKGGYEAF
TRBV29-1,SGGGQGQETQY
TRBV10-3,AIGTRSYEQY
TRBV6-2/TRBV6-3,ASSSRGTGLEPQH
TRBV7-2,ASSLADNSYEQY
TRBV28,ASSFGRRGAYGYT
TRBV2,ARTDRPLNTEAF
TRBV11-3,ASSLAPGAKNIQY
TRBV6-2/TRBV6-3,ASSYEQSHERGEQF
TRBV3-1/TRBV3-2,ASSQLDRGYGYT
TRBV4-3,ASSQAWDRVVELF
TRBV11-1,ASSQWDRGHTGELF
TRBV25-1,ASTRTGIWNTEAF
TRBV24-1,ATSDRVGMLY
TRBV28,ASTLPGLSPEKTQY
TRBV5-1,ASSLSGVTYEQY
TRBV28,ASSLSRSEETQY
TRBV2,ASSEAPEYYEQY
TRBV7-2,ASSLGQGAEQY
TRBV6-5,ASTRGQDRGYGYT
TRBV5-1,ASLNGGPTYEQY
TRBV5-4,ASSFEGVHNEQF
TRBV9,ASGDRYRNEQY
TRBV7-8,ASSLTGTGVLPSPLH
TRBV19,ATLGTGGHT
TRBV19,ASTISGLFSGNTIY
TRBV4-3,ASSQEGLTGELF
TRBV2,ASSATAYEQY
TRBV5-1,ASSLQGWGTDTQY
TRBV6-2/TRBV6-3,ASSYRGENTDTQY
TRBV7-8,ASSPPGQHNYGSYNEQF
TRBV19,ASSIIGTSYGYT
TRBV21-1,ASSSVSRGFHEQY
TRBV5-1,ASSLEGQGIGVNTEAF
TRBV6-1,ASSEGAEQPQH
TRBV6-1,ASSDRTGYEQY
TRBV7-3,ASSPISGSGTGVVQPQH
TRBV5-1,ASSLSRDRDADTQY
TRBV3-1/TRBV3-2,ASSQDPPPGRTQY
TRBV6-5,ASLEEREVDGYT
TRBV24-1,ATLDRNTGELF